One sample yielded the 3 T cell receptor beta chains listed below, sequenced in a study of blood T cell repertoires in COVID-19. The data were produced by immunoSEQ multiplex PCR, yet TCRdb's version contains in-frame clones alone and is incomplete. The sample lists roughly 210,000 clones; around 84% were seen once. The sequenced sample was peripheral blood. Receptors originate from an elderly woman with COVID-19, enrolled during active disease.

CDR3 sequence: CASSLEGRETQYF. Written as DNA, the CDR3 is TGTGCCAGCAGCTTGGAGGGGAGGGAGACCCAGTACTTC. The chain combines TRBV5-5 with TRBJ2-5, with TRBD2 as a possible D gene (6 bases). With 0 bases removed from V and 5 bases from J, the gap between germline ends came to 8 bases. The CDR3 extends over 13 amino acids. Per germline, CDR1 SGHKS and CDR2 YYEKEE (reference sequence).

The chain has TRBV6-5 and TRBJ2-1; D is unresolved. The CDR3 runs 15 residues. Germline V lookup: CDR1 MNHEY, CDR2 SVGAGI. The ends were cut back, 0 bases at V and 4 bases at J, with 10 bases in the middle. The chain's CDR3 is CASSYSPGQYNEQFF. Written as DNA, the CDR3 is TGTGCCAGCAGTTACTCTCCAGGTCAATACAATGAGCAGTTCTTC.

The gene calls are TRBV7-2 and TRBJ1-5; D gene unclear. In germline, CDR1 is SGHTA, CDR2 FQGNSA. V was shortened by 5 bases and J by 4 bases, with 15 bases between the two germline ends. The CDR3 has 15 amino acids. The CDR3 DNA is TGTGCCAGCAGCATAACGACAACACTTAATCAGCCCCAGCATTTT. Translating it yields CASSITTTLNQPQHF.